The 6 T cell receptor beta chains below come from one sample, sequenced in a study of T cell responses to AZD1222 COVID-19 vaccine. Repertoires were generated with immunoSEQ multiplex PCR, while TCRdb's copy carries only in-frame clones and drops some. The profile shows some 130,000 clones, just under 95% of them singletons. This material consisted of peripheral blood, taken 28 days after the second AZD1222 dose. These receptors were collected from an adult who received the AZD1222 COVID-19 vaccine.

CDR3 residues: CASTNVGGELFF. The DNA for the CDR3 is TGTGCCAGCACCAACGTTGGCGGGGAGCTGTTTTTT. The genes are TRBV12-3 or TRBV12-4 and TRBJ2-2; D is uncertain. This CDR3 has 12 amino acids. Deletions cut 7 bases from V and 7 bases from J, with 10 bases between.

The J gene is TRBJ1-4, the V gene TRBV2; 7 bases match TRBD1. The CDR3 spans 17 residues. Germline V CDR1 and CDR2: SNHLY, FYNNEI. Trimming took 6 bases from V and 0 from J; bases not matched to a gene: 10. This chain's CDR3 is CASRTQDREATNEKLFF. The DNA of the CDR3 is TGTGCCAGCAGGACCCAAGACAGGGAAGCAACTAATGAAAAACTGTTTTTT.

This chain connects TRBV9 to TRBJ1-1, with D unresolved. The CDR3 is 13 residues long. Germline-derived CDR1 and CDR2 are SGDLS and YYNGEE. V was clipped by 4 bases and J by 0 bases, with 7 bases between them. The CDR3 region is CASSTHVNTEAFF. In nucleotides, the CDR3 is TGTGCCAGCAGCACGCATGTGAACACTGAAGCTTTCTTT.

V gene TRBV7-3 combines with J gene TRBJ2-1; TRBD2 matches at 9 bases. The CDR3 has 15 residues. Germline CDR1 is SGHTA and CDR2 is FQGTGA. Trimming removed 3 bases from V and 8 bases from J; junction bases left unmatched: 8. CDR3 DNA sequence: TGTGCCAGCAGCTTCGCGGGGGGGCCAGTGGATGAGCAGTTCTTC. Protein sequence: CASSFAGGPVDEQFF. The full variable domain, rest sourced from reference TRBV7-3 and TRBJ2-1, is GAGVSQTPSNKVTEKGKYVELRCDPISGHTALYWYRQSLGQGPEFLIYFQGTGAADDSGLPNDRFFAVRPEGSVSTLKIQRTERGDSAVYLCASSFAGGPVDEQFFGPGTRLTVL.

This chain uses TRBV2 with TRBJ1-5; a possible D gene is TRBD1 (5 bases). V shed 6 bases and J shed 7 bases, with 19 bases lying between them. Germline V gives CDR1 SNHLY, CDR2 FYNNEI. The CDR3 length is 15 residues. CDR3 loop: CASSPMNERGQPQHF. CDR3 DNA: TGTGCCAGCAGCCCAATGAATGAAAGGGGCCAGCCCCAGCATTTT.

V usage is TRBV2 and J usage is TRBJ2-2; D is uncertain. The CDR3 is 11 amino acids. Between the trimmed V and J ends, which lost 8 bases and 8 bases, there was a span of 9 bases. Germline CDR1 is SNHLY and CDR2 is FYNNEI. CDR3 residues: CASRVGGELFF. DNA of the CDR3: TGTGCCAGCCGCGTGGGGGGGGAGCTGTTTTTT.